Following are 17 T cell receptor beta chains from one sample sequenced in a study of cytomegalovirus exposure and HLA in healthy donors. PCR employed 60 Vbeta and 13 Jbeta primers. TCRdb's copy holds only in-frame clones and misses some; the assay was immunoSEQ multiplex PCR. The repertoire consists of roughly 200,000 clones, with roughly 78% occurring once and the leading ten covering approximately 1.4%. What was sequenced was PBMCs. The receptors were sampled from a girl aged 10 to 17 in good health and CMV-seropositive.

J is TRBJ2-1 and V is TRBV27; 7 bases fit TRBD2. V lost 5 bases and J lost 4; bases outside the gene matches: 5. This CDR3 contains 14 residues. Germline CDR1 is MNHEY and CDR2 is SMNVEV (reference sequence). The CDR3 protein is CASSPGGPYNEQFF. The CDR3 coding sequence is TGTGCCAGCAGTCCGGGGGGACCATACAATGAGCAGTTCTTC.

The V and J genes are TRBV20-1 and TRBJ2-2; no clear D gene. V lost 4 bases and J 7 bases, leaving 7 bases between the germline ends. This CDR3 spans 11 amino acids. Germline CDR1 reads DFQATT; CDR2 reads SNEGSKA (reference sequence). The CDR3 loop is CSAKILGELFF. CDR3 bases: TGCAGTGCTAAAATCCTCGGGGAGCTGTTTTTT.

This chain joins TRBV5-1 and TRBJ2-7; D not resolved. This CDR3 spans 12 amino acids. The germline V gene has CDR1 SGHRS and CDR2 YFSETQ. V dropped 0 bases and J dropped 7 bases, with 8 bases sitting between them. The DNA for the CDR3 is TGCGCCAGCAGCTTGGGATACAAGGAGCAGTACTTC. Its protein is CASSLGYKEQYF.

The V gene is TRBV25-1, the J gene TRBJ2-7, with 9 bases aligning to TRBD1. The CDR3 extends over 14 amino acids. Germline lookup yields CDR1 MGHDK and CDR2 SYGVNS. With V trimmed by 6 bases and J by 3 bases, 6 bases remained unmatched. The CDR3 region is CASSPGTGIYEQYF. In nucleotides, the CDR3 is TGTGCCAGCAGCCCCGGGACAGGGATCTACGAGCAGTACTTC.

This chain connects TRBV5-8 to TRBJ1-6; TRBD1 is a possible D gene (5 bases). The CDR3 is 14 amino acids. In germline, CDR1 is SGHTS, CDR2 YDEGEE. Trimming removed 4 bases at V and 9 bases at J, with 14 bases between. CDR3 region: CASSPWGGGSPLHF. The CDR3 DNA is TGTGCCAGCAGCCCGTGGGGGGGAGGTTCACCCCTCCACTTT.

The chain joins TRBV10-2 to TRBJ1-2; D is unclear. There are 13 residues in the CDR3. V lost 5 bases to trimming and J lost 6 bases, with 13 bases between them. CDR1 and CDR2 (germline): WSHSY, SAAADI. CDR3 sequence reads: CASSFPGGNGYTF. For the CDR3, the DNA is TGCGCCAGCAGTTTTCCAGGTGGAAATGGCTACACCTTC.

V and J are TRBV27 and TRBJ1-1; 7 bases are shared with TRBD1. The CDR3 is made up of 15 amino acids. CDR1 is MNHEY and CDR2 is SMNVEV in the germline V gene (reference sequence). J was trimmed by 3 bases and V by 3 bases; bases with no gene match: 7. The CDR3 DNA follows: TGTGCCAGCAGTTTCGGGCCCCAGGGGGACACTGAAGCTTTCTTT. Protein: CASSFGPQGDTEAFF.

The rearrangement uses TRBV7-8 and TRBJ1-1; tentatively, D is TRBD1 (5 bases). Germline CDR1 SGHVS, CDR2 FQNEAQ. Trimming cost V 2 bases and J 5 bases, with 15 bases left between them. The CDR3 runs to 15 residues. CDR3: CASSLIGRRETEAFF. CDR3 DNA: TGTGCCAGCAGCTTAATCGGGCGCAGGGAAACTGAAGCTTTCTTT.

The chain has TRBV6-1 and TRBJ1-5, with 8 bases matching TRBD1. There are 14 residues in the CDR3. The germline CDR1 and CDR2 sequences are MNHNS and SASEGT. V shed 5 bases and J 4 bases; nucleotides not matched to a gene: 4. The CDR3 coding sequence is TGTGCCAGCAGTTTGGGACAGGAAAATCAGCCCCAGCATTTT. Protein product: CASSLGQENQPQHF.

CDR3 DNA sequence: TGTGCCAGCAGCGTCAACACAGGGGGCGAGCAGTACTTC. Its translation is CASSVNTGGEQYF. The gene calls are TRBV9 and TRBJ2-7; TRBD1 aligns across 8 bases. The CDR3 length is 13 residues. V dropped 2 bases and J dropped 6; count of bases not matched to a gene: 4. Germline CDR1 and CDR2: SGDLS and YYNGEE.

With regard to this clone: At one of its ends the junction is not consistent with the germline gene, which may arise from a read error. This chain links TRBV5-6 with TRBJ2-1; TRBD1 aligns across 9 bases. The CDR3 is 14 residues long. Germline CDR1 SGHDT, CDR2 YYEEEE. CDR3 nucleotides: TGTGCCAGCAGCTCTCACTTTGGGACAGGGTTTTCGATCTTC. Amino acid sequence: CASSSHFGTGFSIF.

V usage is TRBV11-2 and J usage is TRBJ2-2; 7 nucleotides match TRBD1. From germline, CDR1 is SGHAT and CDR2 FQNNGV. V gave up 4 bases and J gave up 8 bases; unmatched junction bases: 10. This CDR3 has 15 residues. The CDR3 loop is CASSSDRLLLGELFF. In nucleotides, the CDR3 is TGTGCCAGCAGCTCGGACAGGCTCCTACTTGGGGAGCTGTTTTTT.

Comment on this clone: In the same sample, other DNA sequences code for this CDR3. V and J are TRBV20-1 and TRBJ1-1; D call uncertain. Germline V lookup: CDR1 DFQATT, CDR2 SNEGSKA (reference sequence). The CDR3 has 11 residues. V lost 6 bases, J lost 4 bases, and 9 bases lay in between. CDR3 amino acids: CSARGGTEAFF. DNA of the CDR3: TGCAGTGCCCGAGGTGGCACTGAAGCTTTCTTT.

This clone was seen a single time. V is TRBV19 and J is TRBJ2-7, with 8 bases matching TRBD1. V gave up 3 bases and J gave up 4 bases; unmatched junction bases: 8. Germline V gene lookup returns CDR1 LNHDA and CDR2 SQIVND (reference sequence). This CDR3 has 15 amino acids. CDR3 loop: CASSISGQGSYEQYF. CDR3 coding DNA: TGTGCCAGTAGTATCTCCGGACAGGGTAGTTACGAGCAGTACTTC.

The chain is built from TRBV9 and TRBJ2-2; 8 bases fit TRBD1. Germline CDR1 SGDLS, CDR2 YYNGEE. J gave up 5 bases and V 2 bases, and 2 bases lay outside the gene matches. This CDR3 has 14 residues. CDR3 sequence: CASSVTGVTGELFF. DNA of the CDR3: TGTGCCAGCAGCGTGACAGGGGTAACCGGGGAGCTGTTTTTT.

This chain links TRBV18 with TRBJ1-6; D remains ambiguous. Per the germline V gene, CDR1 is KGHSH and CDR2 is LQKENI. The CDR3 has 14 amino acids. V was cut by 3 bases and J by 7 bases, with 10 bases left in between. CDR3 amino acids: CASSPFTGNSPLHF. Written as DNA, the CDR3 is TGTGCCAGCTCACCTTTCACCGGGAATTCACCCCTCCACTTT.

V is TRBV4-3 and J is TRBJ2-1; TRBD2 agrees at 14 bases. The CDR3 contains 16 residues. J was trimmed by 10 bases and V by 1 base; bases with no gene match: 6. Germline V CDR1 and CDR2: LGHNA, YSLEER. CDR3 coding DNA: TGCGCCAGCAGCCAAGCGACTAGCGGGGGGGGTGGGGAGCAGTTCTTC. Its protein product is CASSQATSGGGGEQFF.